This TCR beta chain is drawn from a study of human T cells and chemical hapten exposure. Study-level background: Patients, chiefly female, had alopecia areata, totalis or universalis.

As for time point: patch test 1, 2 weeks after DPC sensitization. Treatment in this sample: therapeutic diphenylcyclopropenone sensitization with weekly scalp DPC. Suited to DPC and affected by alopecia, the donors ranged from 18 to 70 years old. Unique molecular identifiers were attached to individual cDNA molecules during library preparation. TCRdb processed the RACE reads anew with MiXCR; each CDR3 protein has one entry. The sample consists of about 120,000 distinct CDR3 sequences, roughly an eighth of them appearing once. About this clonotype: Its antigen is not identified.

Findings of the study overall: Expanded TCRs showed more large CDR3 clusters than pre-sensitization or healthy control sets.

V lost 5 bases to trimming and J lost 4 bases, with 12 bases between them. CDR3 length: 14 amino acids. Germline CDR1 reads KGHSH; CDR2 reads LQKENI. The chain recombines TRBV18 with TRBJ1-3, with a weak D call TRBD1 (5 bases). The sequences come from whole blood, collected in connection with sensitization to the hapten diphenylcyclopropenone (DPC). This TCR came from a man between 18 and 35 years old with alopecia areata. Some clones in this sample may be carry-over from other donors' samples. CDR3 DNA: TGTGCCAGCTCAGAGGGGTTTACGGGAAACACCATATATTTT. It is translated as CASSEGFTGNTIYF.